Listed below are T cell receptor beta chains from one sample, sequenced in a study of blood T cell repertoires in COVID-19. Data came from immunoSEQ multiplex PCR; TCRdb stores just in-frame clones and leaves some out. Of 280,000 or so clones listed, roughly 88% were seen once; the top ten hold approximately 7.2%. The sample taken for sequencing was peripheral blood. Receptor source: a woman aged 30 to 39 who had recovered from COVID-19. The conserved cysteine and the conserved F or W are not part of the CDR3 here. Each record gives: V gene, clone size, CDR3 protein. Where a row states a size, it is once, few, many or the class of an expanded clone; other rows omit it.

>TRBV7-9|NA
ASSLDRTAYGYT
>TRBV11-2|NA
ASSHAGVKDTQY
>TRBV18|NA
ASSPLDRGNYGYT
>TRBV7-3|NA
ASSLGANNEQF
>TRBV6-5|once
ASSYNSAEKLF
>TRBV11-3|NA
ASSSDRNTGELF
>TRBV6-6|NA
ASSSGAGIYEQY
>TRBV3-1/TRBV3-2|few
ASSRTASGYT
>TRBV12-3/TRBV12-4|once
ASRKTGYGYT
>TRBV29-1|few
SVGVTKAF
>TRBV5-6|NA
ASSSRAGANVLT
>TRBV14|NA
ASSQLAGGHTGELF
>TRBV7-2|NA
ASSLGGPSRNEQF
>TRBV28|NA
ASSLATGTGNEKLF
>TRBV7-2|once
ASSLAYPGGVTYEQY
>TRBV27|once
ASSPGQGRAF
>TRBV5-4|NA
ASTSGGVAHNEQF
>TRBV24-1|NA
ATSAGEIQETQY
>TRBV7-8|NA
ASSWASGVRNEQY
>TRBV28|NA
ASSLPGQGIVNEQF
>TRBV12-5|NA
ASGFQGSGTEAF
>TRBV5-6|NA
ASSLGLVNTQY
>TRBV4-1|NA
ASSQDGLGRGLFEAF
>TRBV19|once
ASSGGRGQETQY
>TRBV30|NA
AWSVSVNTEAF
>TRBV13|NA
ASSLLAGGVKTQY